The 5 T cell receptor beta chains below were found in one sample sequenced in a study. TCRdb fed the 5' RACE reads into MiXCR, producing one record per CDR3 protein. This table holds more than 8,000 distinct CDR3 sequences, roughly 25% found once. Tregs were sorted as CD4+CD25+CD127-/low cells. Sequencing was done on a sample of Tregs sorted from blood. The receptors stem from a female donor with breast cancer.

Remarks on this clonotype: A much larger clone differs from this one at a single base, so this may be a read error. V is TRBV19 and J is TRBJ2-7; 7 positions agree with TRBD1. The V gene's germline CDR1 is LNHDA and CDR2 SQIVND (reference sequence). This CDR3 contains 13 residues. The CDR3 protein is CDSSTGTVYEQYF. In DNA, the CDR3 is TGTGACAGTAGTACCGGGACAGTTTACGAGCAGTACTTC. Looking up the rest from reference TRBV19 and TRBJ2-7 gives the full variable domain: DGGITQSPKYLFRKEGQNVTLSCEQNLNHDAMYWYRQDPGQGLRLIYYSQIVNDFQKGDIAEGYSVSREKKESFPLTVTSAQKNPTAFYLCDSSTGTVYEQYFGPGTRLTVT.

This clonotype came up many times. The rearrangement links TRBV20-1 to TRBJ1-2, with 10 nucleotides matching TRBD1. CDR1 DFQATT and CDR2 SNEGSKA come from the germline V gene (reference sequence). V lost 4 bases and J lost 8; bases outside the gene matches: 10. This CDR3 has 14 residues. CDR3 DNA: TGCAGTGCTACTACCCCGGGACAGGGGAACGGCTACACCTTC. This gives the protein CSATTPGQGNGYTF.

On this clonotype itself: A much larger clonotype is one base distant, so this may be a read error. This chain uses TRBV29-1 with TRBJ1-1; no clear D. Trimming shortened V by 3 bases and J by 5 bases, and 7 bases separated the two germline ends. The CDR3 is 11 residues long. CDR1 and CDR2 from the germline V gene are SQVTM and ANQGSEA. CDR3 sequence: CSVERVTEAFF. Here the CDR3 DNA reads TGCAGCGTTGAGAGGGTAACTGAAGCTTTCTTT.

This clonotype has a count of ten or more. This sequence joins TRBV24-1 and TRBJ2-1; 8 nucleotides align to TRBD1. Germline V gene data show CDR1 as KGHDR and CDR2 as SFDVKD. The CDR3 covers 14 residues. Germline trimming cut 7 bases from V and 7 bases from J; bases unmatched to any gene: 8. This CDR3 is CATRPGTGGNEQFF. CDR3 DNA: TGTGCCACCAGACCTGGGACAGGCGGGAATGAGCAGTTCTTC.

By sample fraction, this clonotype is medium-sized. This rearrangement joins TRBV6-1 to TRBJ1-1; no firm D call. Germline CDR1 is MNHNS and CDR2 is SASEGT. The ends were cut back, 2 bases at V and 0 bases at J, with 10 bases in the middle. This CDR3 spans 15 amino acids. The CDR3 nucleotides read TGTGCCAGCAGTGAATCTTGGAATTTGAACACTGAAGCTTTCTTT. Its translation is CASSESWNLNTEAFF.